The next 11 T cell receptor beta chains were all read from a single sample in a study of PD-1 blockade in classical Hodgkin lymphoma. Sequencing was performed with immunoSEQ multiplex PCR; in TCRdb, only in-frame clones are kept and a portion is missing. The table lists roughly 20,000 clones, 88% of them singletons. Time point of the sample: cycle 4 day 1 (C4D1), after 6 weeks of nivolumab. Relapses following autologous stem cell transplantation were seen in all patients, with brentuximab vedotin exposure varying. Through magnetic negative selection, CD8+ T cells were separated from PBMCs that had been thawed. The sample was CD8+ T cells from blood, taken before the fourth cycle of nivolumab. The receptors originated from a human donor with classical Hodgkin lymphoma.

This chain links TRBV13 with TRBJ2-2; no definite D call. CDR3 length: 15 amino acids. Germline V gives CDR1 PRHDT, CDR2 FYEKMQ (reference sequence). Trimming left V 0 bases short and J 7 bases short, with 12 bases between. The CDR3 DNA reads TGTGCCAGCAGCTTAGGCCTCGAATGGCTCGGGGAGCTGTTTTTT. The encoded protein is CASSLGLEWLGELFF.

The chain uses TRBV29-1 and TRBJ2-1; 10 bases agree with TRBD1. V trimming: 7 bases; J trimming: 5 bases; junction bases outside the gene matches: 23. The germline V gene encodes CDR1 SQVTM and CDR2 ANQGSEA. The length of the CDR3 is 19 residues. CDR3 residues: CSARTSALSPGQGNNEQFF. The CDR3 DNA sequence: TGCAGCGCCCGTACCTCCGCCTTGTCACCGGGACAGGGGAACAATGAGCAGTTCTTC.

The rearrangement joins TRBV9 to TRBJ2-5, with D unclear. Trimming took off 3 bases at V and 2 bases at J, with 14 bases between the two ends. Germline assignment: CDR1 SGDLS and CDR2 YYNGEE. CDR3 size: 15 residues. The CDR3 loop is CASSDPDPVQETQYF. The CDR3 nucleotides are TGTGCCAGCAGCGACCCAGACCCAGTTCAAGAGACCCAGTACTTC. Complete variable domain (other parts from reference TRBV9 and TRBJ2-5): DSGVTQTPKHLITATGQRVTLRCSPRSGDLSVYWYQQSLDQGLQFLIQYYNGEERAKGNILERFSAQQFPDLHSELNLSSLELGDSALYFCASSDPDPVQETQYFGPGTRLLVL.

The CDR3: CASSMIWGGNQPQHF. The CDR3 nucleotides read TGTGCCAGTAGTATGATATGGGGGGGCAATCAGCCCCAGCATTTT. The genes are TRBV19 and TRBJ1-5, with D possibly being TRBD1 (5 bases). This CDR3 comprises 15 residues. Germline CDR1 is LNHDA and CDR2 is SQIVND (reference sequence). V was pared by 3 bases and J by 2 bases, with 11 bases between.

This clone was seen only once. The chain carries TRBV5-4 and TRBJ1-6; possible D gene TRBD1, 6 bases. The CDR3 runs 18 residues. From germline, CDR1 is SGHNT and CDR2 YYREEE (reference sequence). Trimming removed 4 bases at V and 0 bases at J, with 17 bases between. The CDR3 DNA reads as TGTGCCAGCAGCCTCCAGGACAGCCCGAGCTCCTATAATTCACCCCTCCACTTT. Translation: CASSLQDSPSSYNSPLHF.

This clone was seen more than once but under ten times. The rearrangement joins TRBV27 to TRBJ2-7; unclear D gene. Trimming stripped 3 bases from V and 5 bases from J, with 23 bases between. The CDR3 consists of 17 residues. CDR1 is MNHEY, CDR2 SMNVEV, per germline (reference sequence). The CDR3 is CASSFVPRHSPVHEQYF. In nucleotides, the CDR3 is TGTGCCAGCAGTTTTGTCCCCCGGCATTCTCCGGTCCACGAGCAGTACTTC.

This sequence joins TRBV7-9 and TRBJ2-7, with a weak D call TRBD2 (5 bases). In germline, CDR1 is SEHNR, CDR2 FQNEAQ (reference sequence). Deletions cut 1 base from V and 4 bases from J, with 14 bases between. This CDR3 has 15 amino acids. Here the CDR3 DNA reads TGTGCCAGCAGCTTAGGGCATACTAGTCCGTACGAGCAGTACTTC. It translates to CASSLGHTSPYEQYF.

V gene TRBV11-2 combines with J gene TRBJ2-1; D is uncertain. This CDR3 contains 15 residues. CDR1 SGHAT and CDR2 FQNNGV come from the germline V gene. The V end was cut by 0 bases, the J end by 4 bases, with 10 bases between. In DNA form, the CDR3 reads TGTGCCAGCAGCTTAGAGGTAGCCCTATACAATGAGCAGTTCTTC. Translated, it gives CASSLEVALYNEQFF. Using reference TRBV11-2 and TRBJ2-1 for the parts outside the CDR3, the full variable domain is EAGVAQSPRYKIIEKRQSVAFWCNPISGHATLYWYQQILGQGPKLLIQFQNNGVVDDSQLPKDRFSAERLKGVDSTLKIQPAKLEDSAVYLCASSLEVALYNEQFFGPGTRLTVL.

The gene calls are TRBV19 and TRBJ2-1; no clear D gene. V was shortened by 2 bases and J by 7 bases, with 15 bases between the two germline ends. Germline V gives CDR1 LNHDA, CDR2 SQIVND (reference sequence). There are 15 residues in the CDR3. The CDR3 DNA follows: TGTGCCAGTAGTATACCCTGGGGTGTCCCAAATGAGCAGTTCTTC. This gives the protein CASSIPWGVPNEQFF.

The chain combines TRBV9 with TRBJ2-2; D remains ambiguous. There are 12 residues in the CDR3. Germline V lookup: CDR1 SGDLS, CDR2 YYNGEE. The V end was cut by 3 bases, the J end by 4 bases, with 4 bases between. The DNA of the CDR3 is TGTGCCAGCAGCGGATCCACCGGGGAGCTGTTTTTT. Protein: CASSGSTGELFF.

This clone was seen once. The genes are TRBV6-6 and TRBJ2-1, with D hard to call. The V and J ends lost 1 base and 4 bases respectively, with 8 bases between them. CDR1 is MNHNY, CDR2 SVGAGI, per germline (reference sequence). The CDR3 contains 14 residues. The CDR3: CASSYWGTYNEQFF. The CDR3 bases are TGTGCCAGCAGTTACTGGGGTACTTACAATGAGCAGTTCTTC.